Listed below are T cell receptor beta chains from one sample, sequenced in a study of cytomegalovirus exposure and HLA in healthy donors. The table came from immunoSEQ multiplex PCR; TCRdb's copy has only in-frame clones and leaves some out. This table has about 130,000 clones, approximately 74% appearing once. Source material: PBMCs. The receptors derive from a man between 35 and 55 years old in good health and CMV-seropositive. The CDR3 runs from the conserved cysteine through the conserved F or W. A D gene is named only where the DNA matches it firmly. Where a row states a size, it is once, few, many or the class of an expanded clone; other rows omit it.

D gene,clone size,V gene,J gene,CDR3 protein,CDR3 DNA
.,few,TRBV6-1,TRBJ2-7,CASSESGSGSYEQYF,TGTGCCAGCAGTGAATCGGGATCGGGGAGCTACGAGCAGTACTTC
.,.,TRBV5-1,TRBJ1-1,CASNFRDMNTEAFF,TGCGCCAGCAACTTCAGGGACATGAACACTGAAGCTTTCTTT
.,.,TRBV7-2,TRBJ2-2,CASSSTGNTGELFF,TGTGCCAGCAGCTCGACAGGGAACACCGGGGAGCTGTTTTTT
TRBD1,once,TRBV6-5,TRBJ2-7,CASSPTGILYEQYF,TGTGCCAGCAGTCCGACAGGGATTCTGTACGAGCAGTACTTC
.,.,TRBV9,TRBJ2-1,CASSADRKSYNEQFF,TGTGCCAGCAGCGCGGACAGAAAATCCTACAATGAGCAGTTCTTC
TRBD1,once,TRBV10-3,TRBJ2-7,CAISVGQATYEQYF,TGTGCCATCAGTGTGGGACAGGCAACTTACGAGCAGTACTTC
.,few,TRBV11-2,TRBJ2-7,CASSLGRGSLSYEQYF,TGTGCCAGCAGCTTAGGGAGAGGTTCTCTCTCCTACGAGCAGTACTTC
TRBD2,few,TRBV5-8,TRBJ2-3,CASSTTREGLADTQYF,TGTGCCAGCAGCACTACAAGGGAGGGGCTTGCGGATACGCAGTATTTT
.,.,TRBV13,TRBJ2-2,CASEAGVAGELFF,TGTGCCAGCGAGGCAGGGGTAGCCGGGGAGCTGTTTTTT
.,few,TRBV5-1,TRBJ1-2,CASSLTGLDGYTF,TGCGCCAGCAGCTTGACAGGGTTGGATGGCTACACCTTC
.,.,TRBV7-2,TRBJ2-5,CASSSRRETQYF,TGTGCCAGCAGCTCCCGGCGGGAGACCCAGTACTTC
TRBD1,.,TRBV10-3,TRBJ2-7,CAISESRGRRNEQYF,TGTGCCATCAGTGAGTCCAGGGGGAGAAGGAACGAGCAGTACTTC
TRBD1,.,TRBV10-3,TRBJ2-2,CAISGTGAGELFF,TGTGCCATCAGTGGCACAGGGGCCGGGGAGCTGTTTTTT
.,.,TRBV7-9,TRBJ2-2,CASSPSLGELFF,TGTGCCAGCAGCCCGTCACTCGGGGAGCTGTTTTTT
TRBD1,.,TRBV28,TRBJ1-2,CASKGQRLYGYTF,TGTGCCAGCAAGGGACAGCGACTCTATGGCTACACCTTC
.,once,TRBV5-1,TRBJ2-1,CASSPRGDEQFF,TGCGCCAGCAGCCCCAGGGGAGATGAGCAGTTCTTC
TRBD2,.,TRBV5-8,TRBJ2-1,CASSKGTTSGNEQFF,TGTGCCAGCAGCAAAGGGACTACCTCGGGCAATGAGCAGTTCTTC
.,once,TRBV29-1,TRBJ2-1,CSVETGGSYNEQFF,TGCAGCGTTGAAACCGGGGGCTCCTACAATGAGCAGTTCTTC
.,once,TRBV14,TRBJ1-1,CASSLNTGSGDTEAFF,TGTGCCAGCAGCCTTAACACAGGCAGTGGGGACACTGAAGCTTTCTTT
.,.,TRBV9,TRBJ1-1,CASSLAGWSTEAFF,TGTGCCAGCAGCCTAGCAGGGTGGAGCACTGAAGCTTTCTTT
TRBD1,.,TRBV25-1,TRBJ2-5,CASSERGGRETQYF,TGTGCCAGCAGTGAAAGAGGGGGCAGGGAGACCCAGTACTTC
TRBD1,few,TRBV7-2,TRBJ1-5,CASSLFGQGAGQPQHF,TGTGCCAGCAGCTTATTTGGGCAGGGGGCTGGTCAGCCCCAGCATTTT
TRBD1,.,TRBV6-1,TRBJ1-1,CASSLQGSAEAFF,TGTGCCAGCAGTTTACAGGGGAGCGCTGAAGCTTTCTTT
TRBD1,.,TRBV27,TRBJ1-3,CASSPVTGAGNTIYF,TGTGCCAGCAGTCCCGTGACAGGGGCTGGAAACACCATATATTTT
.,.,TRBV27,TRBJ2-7,CASRGRGGQGGEQYF,TGTGCCAGCAGGGGACGGGGGGGACAGGGAGGCGAGCAGTACTTC
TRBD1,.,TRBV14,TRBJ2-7,CASAIHRDRHYEQYF,TGTGCCAGCGCCATCCACCGGGACAGACACTACGAGCAGTACTTC
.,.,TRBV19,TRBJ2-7,CASSIEGRGGSEQYF,TGTGCCAGTAGTATTGAAGGCAGGGGTGGAAGCGAGCAGTACTTC
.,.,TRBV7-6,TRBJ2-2,CASSLGSTQSGELFF,TGTGCCAGCAGCTTAGGGTCCACCCAGTCCGGGGAGCTGTTTTTT
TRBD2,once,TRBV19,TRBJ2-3,CASQGMGSSGRATDTQYF,TGTGCCAGTCAGGGGATGGGGTCTAGCGGGAGGGCCACAGATACGCAGTATTTT
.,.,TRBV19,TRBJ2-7,CASSRGGLTYEQYF,TGTGCCAGTAGTCGCGGAGGACTTACCTACGAGCAGTACTTC
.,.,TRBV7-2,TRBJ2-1,CASSFSRGFFYNEQFF,TGTGCCAGCAGCTTTTCTCGTGGCTTTTTCTACAATGAGCAGTTCTTC
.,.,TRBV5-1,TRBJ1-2,CASSSGTSYGYTF,TGCGCCAGCAGCTCCGGGACAAGCTATGGCTACACCTTC
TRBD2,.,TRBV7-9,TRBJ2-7,CASSLDRLAGGFHEQYF,TGTGCCAGCAGCTTAGATAGGCTAGCGGGAGGATTCCACGAGCAGTACTTC
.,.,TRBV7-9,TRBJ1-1,CASSLATGTTEAFF,TGTGCCAGCAGCTTAGCTACCGGGACAACTGAAGCTTTCTTT
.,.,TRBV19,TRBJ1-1,CASSMGVRNTEAFF,TGTGCCAGTAGTATGGGCGTGAGGAACACTGAAGCTTTCTTT